The 24 T cell receptor beta chains listed next were all sequenced from one sample in a study of T cell responses to AZD1222 COVID-19 vaccine. Sequencing used immunoSEQ multiplex PCR; TCRdb keeps in-frame clones, though not all of them. This sample has over 100,000 clones; 80% to 90% occur once, and the top ten carry around 10%. The sequencing used peripheral blood, collected on day 0 of AZD1222 vaccination. Source of these receptors: an adult in good health.

The J gene is TRBJ2-1, the V gene TRBV30; the match to TRBD2 covers 8 bases. J was trimmed by 10 bases and V by 2 bases; bases with no gene match: 7. The V gene's germline CDR1 is GTSNPN and CDR2 SVGIG (reference sequence). This CDR3 has 13 residues. The CDR3 region is CAWSKAGVREQFF. For the CDR3, the DNA is TGTGCCTGGAGTAAAGCGGGAGTTAGGGAGCAGTTCTTC.

The J gene is TRBJ2-3, the V gene TRBV30, with 12 nucleotides matching TRBD2. CDR1 is GTSNPN and CDR2 is SVGIG in the germline V gene (reference sequence). V was clipped by 3 bases and J by 8 bases; unmatched bases: 3. The CDR3 loop spans 13 amino acids. In nucleotides, the CDR3 is TGTGCCTGGAGGCCGGGACTAGCGGGTACGCAGTATTTT. Translated, it gives CAWRPGLAGTQYF.

CDR3 nucleotides: TGTGCCACCAGCAGAGAAGGACGGATGCAAGAGACCCAGTACTTC. This gives the protein CATSREGRMQETQYF. The gene calls are TRBV15 and TRBJ2-5; D gene ambiguous. Germline V gene lookup returns CDR1 LNHNV and CDR2 YYDKDF (reference sequence). V lost 0 bases, J lost 2 bases, and 10 bases lay in between. The length of the CDR3 is 15 residues.

The V and J genes are TRBV6-5 and TRBJ1-2, with TRBD1 matching over 8 bases. This CDR3 contains 14 residues. The J segment lost 5 bases and the V segment lost 4 bases, leaving 6 bases of the junction unmatched. CDR1 and CDR2 from the germline V gene are MNHEY and SVGAGI. CDR3 nucleotides: TGTGCCAGCAGTTCCGGACAGGGTAGTTATGGCTACACCTTC. Its protein product is CASSSGQGSYGYTF.

The chain couples TRBV9 to TRBJ1-1; D is uncertain. The CDR3 has 15 residues. Trimming pared 4 bases from V and 3 bases from J, leaving 16 bases between. Per germline, CDR1 SGDLS and CDR2 YYNGEE. CDR3 nucleotides: TGTGCCAGCAGCCCGCAGACCCGAACCGACACTGAAGCTTTCTTT. The encoded protein is CASSPQTRTDTEAFF.

This clone has just a few counts. The rearrangement links TRBV12-3 or TRBV12-4 to TRBJ1-1; 8 bases fit TRBD1. With V trimmed by 5 bases and J by 8 bases, 7 bases remained unmatched. This CDR3 has 13 amino acids. Here the CDR3 DNA reads TGTGCCAGCAGTCTGACAGGGGAGCTGGAAGCTTTCTTT. This sequence encodes CASSLTGELEAFF.

The V and J genes are TRBV6-5 and TRBJ2-1; 8 bases fit TRBD2. The germline V gene encodes CDR1 MNHEY and CDR2 SVGAGI. Trimming took 5 bases from V and 11 from J; bases not matched to a gene: 14. The length of the CDR3 is 15 residues. CDR3 sequence: CASSLNQIAGNQQFF. CDR3 sequence (DNA): TGTGCCAGCAGTCTCAACCAAATAGCGGGGAACCAGCAGTTCTTC.

The gene calls are TRBV18 and TRBJ2-2; D is perhaps TRBD1 or TRBD2 (5 bases each). V was shortened by 3 bases and J by 1 base, with 36 bases between the two germline ends. Looked up from germline, CDR1 is KGHSH and CDR2 is LQKENI. The CDR3 length is 24 residues. This CDR3 is CASSPTQGTSTTGTPAGNTGELFF. CDR3 in DNA: TGTGCCAGCTCACCTACCCAGGGCACATCGACGACTGGGACCCCCGCCGGGAACACCGGGGAGCTGTTTTTT.

The chain recombines TRBV6-5 with TRBJ1-1, with 11 bases matching TRBD1. The V and J ends lost 2 bases and 5 bases, in that order; junction bases with no gene match: 4. Germline assignment: CDR1 MNHEY and CDR2 SVGAGI. This CDR3 has 15 amino acids. CDR3 protein: CASSYIGTGGTEAFF. As DNA, the CDR3 is TGTGCCAGCAGTTACATTGGGACAGGGGGTACTGAAGCTTTCTTT.

V gene TRBV19 combines with J gene TRBJ2-2; 7 bases line up with TRBD1. Germline V gene sequence: CDR1 LNHDA, CDR2 SQIVND (reference sequence). CDR3 length: 15 amino acids. Germline trimming cut 6 bases from V and 8 bases from J; bases unmatched to any gene: 12. The CDR3, as DNA: TGTGCCAGTAGACCGGGACAGACCCTCGAGGGGGAGCTGTTTTTT. This encodes CASRPGQTLEGELFF.

A few counts support this clone. This sequence joins TRBV5-1 and TRBJ2-2, with D perhaps matching TRBD1 (5 bases). The CDR3 totals 13 residues. V lost 4 bases, J lost 7 bases, and 11 bases lay in between. Germline values: CDR1 SGHRS, CDR2 YFSETQ. The CDR3 spells CASSPRGHGELFF. The CDR3 DNA sequence: TGCGCCAGCAGCCCCCGAGGACACGGGGAGCTGTTTTTT. Together with reference TRBV5-1 and TRBJ2-2, the CDR3 gives the full variable domain: KAGVTQTPRYLIKTRGQQVTLSCSPISGHRSVSWYQQTPGQGLQFLFEYFSETQRNKGNFPGRFSGRQFSNSRSEMNVSTLELGDSALYLCASSPRGHGELFFGEGSRLTVL.

This chain uses TRBV9 with TRBJ2-2, with D possibly TRBD1 on 5 matching bases. V was shortened by 0 bases and J by 5 bases, with 8 bases between the two germline ends. The CDR3 extends over 14 amino acids. CDR1 and CDR2 (germline): SGDLS, YYNGEE. Here the CDR3 DNA reads TGTGCCAGCAGCGTAGTCACAGGTACCGGGGAGCTGTTTTTT. Translating it yields CASSVVTGTGELFF.

J is TRBJ2-2 and V is TRBV7-2, with D perhaps matching TRBD1 (5 bases). Germline lookup yields CDR1 SGHTA and CDR2 FQGNSA. The CDR3 sequence is 14 residues long. V was clipped by 5 bases and J by 7 bases, with 14 bases between them. CDR3 residues: CASSAQGYNGELFF. The CDR3 region has the DNA TGTGCCAGCAGCGCCCAGGGTTACAACGGGGAGCTGTTTTTT.

The chain employs TRBV5-1 and TRBJ1-1; 10 bases fit TRBD1. The CDR3 is made up of 15 amino acids. Germline V gene lookup returns CDR1 SGHRS and CDR2 YFSETQ. With V trimmed by 4 bases and J by 5 bases, 8 bases remained unmatched. The CDR3 is CASSLRTGGETEAFF. CDR3 nucleotide sequence: TGCGCCAGCAGCCTACGGACAGGGGGAGAAACTGAAGCTTTCTTT.

The chain combines TRBV5-6 with TRBJ2-1; 9 bases line up with TRBD1. CDR1 is SGHDT, CDR2 YYEEEE, per germline. CDR3 length equals 15 residues. Trimming removed 2 bases from V and 6 bases from J; junction bases left unmatched: 6. The CDR3 spells CASSFPRTGANEQFF. Here the CDR3 DNA reads TGTGCCAGCAGCTTCCCCCGGACAGGGGCCAATGAGCAGTTCTTC.

The rearrangement joins TRBV6-5 to TRBJ2-1, with D unclear. V dropped 5 bases and J dropped 5 bases, with 13 bases sitting between them. This CDR3 has 14 residues. Germline assignment: CDR1 MNHEY and CDR2 SVGAGI. In DNA form, the CDR3 reads TGTGCCAGCAGTACCACCCGACAAAACAATGAGCAGTTCTTC. As protein: CASSTTRQNNEQFF.

There are a few counts of this clone. The chain combines TRBV5-6 with TRBJ2-7, with D perhaps matching TRBD1 or TRBD2 (5 bases each). The CDR3 consists of 14 residues. Trimming shortened V by 4 bases and J by 5 bases, and 16 bases separated the two germline ends. CDR1 SGHDT and CDR2 YYEEEE come from the germline V gene. The CDR3 DNA reads TGTGCCAGCAGCCCGGTCGGGACGGTGAACGAGCAGTACTTC. This sequence encodes CASSPVGTVNEQYF.

The V gene is TRBV9, the J gene TRBJ2-2; D unclear. V shed 0 bases and J shed 7 bases, with 7 bases lying between them. The CDR3 has 13 amino acids. Germline V gene lookup returns CDR1 SGDLS and CDR2 YYNGEE. The CDR3 here is CASSVVLDGELFF. The CDR3 nucleotides read TGTGCCAGCAGCGTAGTTCTGGACGGGGAGCTGTTTTTT.

J is TRBJ2-7 and V is TRBV28; TRBD1 matches at 8 bases. Germline V gene lookup returns CDR1 MDHEN and CDR2 SYDVKM. CDR3 length equals 13 residues. The J segment lost 3 bases and the V segment lost 5 bases, leaving 3 bases of the junction unmatched. CDR3 sequence reads: CASSPGGGYEQYF. In nucleotides, the CDR3 is TGTGCCAGCAGTCCAGGGGGCGGCTACGAGCAGTACTTC.

This rearrangement joins TRBV7-9 to TRBJ2-5, with TRBD2 as a possible D gene (6 bases). Trimming took 2 bases from V and 3 from J, leaving 7 bases between them. The CDR3 runs 13 residues. Germline V gene sequence: CDR1 SEHNR, CDR2 FQNEAQ (reference sequence). The CDR3 nucleotides read TGTGCCAGCAGCTTATCGGGGGAAGAGACCCAGTACTTC. It translates to CASSLSGEETQYF.

The chain uses TRBV28 and TRBJ2-1; weak D call: TRBD2 (6 bases). Germline V CDR1 and CDR2: MDHEN, SYDVKM. Trimming removed 2 bases from V and 3 bases from J, with 11 bases in between. CDR3 length: 15 amino acids. CDR3 protein: CASSLGGLGYNEQFF. The CDR3 region has the DNA TGTGCCAGCAGTTTAGGGGGACTTGGCTACAATGAGCAGTTCTTC.

The chain couples TRBV7-6 to TRBJ2-7, with a weak D call TRBD2 (6 bases). CDR3 length equals 14 residues. The V end lost 3 bases, the J end lost 1 base, and 10 bases lay between the germline ends. The germline V gene encodes CDR1 SGHVS and CDR2 FNYEAQ. This chain's CDR3 is CASSLGTGSYEQYF. CDR3 DNA sequence: TGTGCCAGCAGCTTGGGGACTGGGTCCTACGAGCAGTACTTC.

The chain combines TRBV6-2 or TRBV6-3 with TRBJ2-7, with TRBD2 as a possible D gene (6 bases). V was clipped by 3 bases and J by 7 bases, with 16 bases between them. The CDR3 consists of 14 residues. Germline loops: CDR1 MNHEY, CDR2 SVGEGT. The CDR3 sequence: CASSYDGRKREQYF. The CDR3 DNA sequence: TGTGCCAGCAGTTATGACGGGAGAAAGCGGGAGCAGTACTTC.

The chain combines TRBV28 with TRBJ1-3, with D perhaps matching TRBD1 (5 bases). Germline V gene lookup returns CDR1 MDHEN and CDR2 SYDVKM. V lost 6 bases and J 0 bases, leaving 18 bases between the germline ends. The CDR3 is 17 residues long. CDR3 amino acids: CASSLYVPGGSGNTIYF. DNA of the CDR3: TGTGCCAGCAGCCTTTACGTCCCGGGGGGCTCTGGAAACACCATATATTTT.